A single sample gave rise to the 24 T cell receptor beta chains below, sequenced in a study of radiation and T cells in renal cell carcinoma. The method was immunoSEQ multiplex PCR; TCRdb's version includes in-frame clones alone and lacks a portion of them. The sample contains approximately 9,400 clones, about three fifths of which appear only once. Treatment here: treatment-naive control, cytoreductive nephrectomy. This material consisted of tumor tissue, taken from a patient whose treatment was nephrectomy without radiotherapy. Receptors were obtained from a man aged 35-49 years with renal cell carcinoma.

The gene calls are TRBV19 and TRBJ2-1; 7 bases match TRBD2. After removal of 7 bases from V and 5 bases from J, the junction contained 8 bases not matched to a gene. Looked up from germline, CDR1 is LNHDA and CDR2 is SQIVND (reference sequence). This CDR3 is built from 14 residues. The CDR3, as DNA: TGTGCCAGTAATCTTGACGGGAGGAACAATGAGCAGTTCTTC. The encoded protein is CASNLDGRNNEQFF.

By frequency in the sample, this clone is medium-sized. CDR3 loop: CASTSGTGTDTQYF. As DNA, the CDR3 is TGTGCCAGCACCTCCGGGACAGGCACAGATACGCAGTATTTT. The gene calls are TRBV28 and TRBJ2-3; TRBD1 matches 7 bases. V shed 7 bases, J shed 1 base, and the junction held 5 bases outside the gene matches. This CDR3 spans 14 amino acids. The germline CDR1 and CDR2 sequences are MDHEN and SYDVKM. Variable domain in full (rest from reference TRBV28 and TRBJ2-3): DVKVTQSSRYLVKRTGEKVFLECVQDMDHENMFWYRQDPGLGLRLIYFSYDVKMKEKGDIPEGYSVSREKKERFSLILESASTNQTSMYLCASTSGTGTDTQYFGPGTRLTVL.

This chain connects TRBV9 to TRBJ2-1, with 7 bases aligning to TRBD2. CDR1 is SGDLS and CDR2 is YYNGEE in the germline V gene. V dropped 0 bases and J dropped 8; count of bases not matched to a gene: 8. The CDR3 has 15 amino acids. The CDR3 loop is CASSVGTGGGDEQFF. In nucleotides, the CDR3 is TGTGCCAGCAGCGTAGGAACGGGAGGTGGGGATGAGCAGTTCTTC.

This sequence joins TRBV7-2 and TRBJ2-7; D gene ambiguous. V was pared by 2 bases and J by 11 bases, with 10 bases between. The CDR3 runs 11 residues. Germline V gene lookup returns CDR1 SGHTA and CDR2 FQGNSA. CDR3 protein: CASSLSNVEYF. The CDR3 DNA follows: TGTGCCAGCAGCTTAAGTAACGTGGAGTACTTC.

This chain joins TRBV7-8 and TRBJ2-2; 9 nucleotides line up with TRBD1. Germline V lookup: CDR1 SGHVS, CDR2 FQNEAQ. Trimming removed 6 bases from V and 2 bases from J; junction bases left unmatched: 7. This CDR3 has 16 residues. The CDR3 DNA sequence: TGTGCCAGCAGTTTCGGGACAGGGTCAAACACCGGGGAGCTGTTTTTT. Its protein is CASSFGTGSNTGELFF. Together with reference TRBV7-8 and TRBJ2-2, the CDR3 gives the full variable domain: GAGVSQSPRYKVAKRGQDVALRCDPISGHVSLFWYQQALGQGPEFLTYFQNEAQLDKSGLPSDRFFAERPEGSVSTLKIQRTQQEDSAVYLCASSFGTGSNTGELFFGEGSRLTVL.

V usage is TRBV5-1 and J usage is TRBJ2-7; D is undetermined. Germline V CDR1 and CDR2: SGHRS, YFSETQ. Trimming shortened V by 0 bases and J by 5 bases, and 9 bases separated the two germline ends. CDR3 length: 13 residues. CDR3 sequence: CASSLGVDHEQYF. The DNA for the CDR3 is TGCGCCAGCAGCTTGGGGGTAGACCACGAGCAGTACTTC.

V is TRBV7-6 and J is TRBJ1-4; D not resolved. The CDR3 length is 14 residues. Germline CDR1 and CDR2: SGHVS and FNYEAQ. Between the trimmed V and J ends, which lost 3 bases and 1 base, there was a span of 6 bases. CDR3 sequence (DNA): TGTGCCAGCAGCTTTTCGGAAACTAATGAAAAACTGTTTTTT. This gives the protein CASSFSETNEKLFF.

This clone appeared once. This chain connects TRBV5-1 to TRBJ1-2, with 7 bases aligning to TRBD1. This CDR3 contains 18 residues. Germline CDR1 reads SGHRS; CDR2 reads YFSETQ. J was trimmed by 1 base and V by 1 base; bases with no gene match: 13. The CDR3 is CASSLRSGTALNNYGYTF. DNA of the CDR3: TGCGCCAGCAGCTTGAGGTCCGGGACAGCCTTAAATAACTATGGCTACACCTTC.

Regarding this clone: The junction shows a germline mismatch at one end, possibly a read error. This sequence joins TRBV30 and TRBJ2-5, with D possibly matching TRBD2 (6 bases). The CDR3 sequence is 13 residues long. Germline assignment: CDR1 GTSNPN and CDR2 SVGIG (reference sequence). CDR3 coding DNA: TGTGCCTGGGGTGTTGGAGGGGAAGAGACCCAGTACTTC. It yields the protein CAWGVGGEETQYF. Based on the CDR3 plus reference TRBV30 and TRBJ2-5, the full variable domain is SQTIHQWPATLVQPVGSPLSLECTVEGTSNPNLYWYRQAAGRGLQLLFYSVGIGQISSEVPQNLSASRPQDRQFILSSKKLLLSDSGFYLCAWGVGGEETQYFGPGTRLLVL.

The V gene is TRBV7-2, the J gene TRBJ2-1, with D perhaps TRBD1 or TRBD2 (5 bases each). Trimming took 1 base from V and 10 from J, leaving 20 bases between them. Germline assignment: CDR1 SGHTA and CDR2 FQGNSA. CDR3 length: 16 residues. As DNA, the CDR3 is TGTGCCAGCAGCTTAGTGTCCCGGGACCCCAGCGTCGAGCAGTTCTTC. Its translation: CASSLVSRDPSVEQFF.

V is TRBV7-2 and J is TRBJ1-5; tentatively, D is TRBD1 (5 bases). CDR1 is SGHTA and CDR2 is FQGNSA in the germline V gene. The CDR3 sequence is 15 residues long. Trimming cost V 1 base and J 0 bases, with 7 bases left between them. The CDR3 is CASSLVTASNQPQHF. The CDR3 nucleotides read TGTGCCAGCAGCTTAGTGACAGCTAGCAATCAGCCCCAGCATTTT. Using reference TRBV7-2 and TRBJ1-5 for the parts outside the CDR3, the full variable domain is GAGVSQSPSNKVTEKGKDVELRCDPISGHTALYWYRQSLGQGLEFLIYFQGNSAPDKSGLPSDRFSAERTGGSVSTLTIQRTQQEDSAVYLCASSLVTASNQPQHFGDGTRLSIL.

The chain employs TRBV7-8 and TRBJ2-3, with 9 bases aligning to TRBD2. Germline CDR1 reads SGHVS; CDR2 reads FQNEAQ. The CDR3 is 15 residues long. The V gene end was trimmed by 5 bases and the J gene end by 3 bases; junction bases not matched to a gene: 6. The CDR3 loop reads CASSPPGLATDTQYF. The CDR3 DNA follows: TGTGCCAGCAGCCCACCGGGACTAGCAACAGATACGCAGTATTTT.

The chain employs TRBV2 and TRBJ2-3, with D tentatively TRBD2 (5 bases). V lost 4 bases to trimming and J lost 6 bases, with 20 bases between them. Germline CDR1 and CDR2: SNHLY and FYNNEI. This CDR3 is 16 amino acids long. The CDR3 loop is CASSGTLQRVEDTQYF. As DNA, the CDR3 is TGTGCCAGCAGTGGGACTCTTCAACGGGTGGAGGATACGCAGTATTTT.

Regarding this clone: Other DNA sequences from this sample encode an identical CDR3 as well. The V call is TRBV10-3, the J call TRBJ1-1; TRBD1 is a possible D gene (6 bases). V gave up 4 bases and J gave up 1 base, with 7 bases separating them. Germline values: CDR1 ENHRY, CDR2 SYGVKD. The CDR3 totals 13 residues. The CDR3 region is CAISVGGNTEAFF. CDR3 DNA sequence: TGTGCCATCAGTGTAGGGGGGAACACTGAAGCTTTCTTT.

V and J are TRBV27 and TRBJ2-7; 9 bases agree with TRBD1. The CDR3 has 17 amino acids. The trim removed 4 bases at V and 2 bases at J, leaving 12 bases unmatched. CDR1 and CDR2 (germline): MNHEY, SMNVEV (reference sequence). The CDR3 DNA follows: TGTGCCAGCAGTTCCACTTCCGGGACAGGGCGCCCCTACGAGCAGTACTTC. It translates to CASSSTSGTGRPYEQYF.

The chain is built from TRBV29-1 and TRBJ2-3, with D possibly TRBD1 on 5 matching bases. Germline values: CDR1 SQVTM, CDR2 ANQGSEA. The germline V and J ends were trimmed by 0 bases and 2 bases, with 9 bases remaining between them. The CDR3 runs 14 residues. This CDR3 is CSVEDGAVTDTQYF. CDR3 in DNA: TGCAGCGTTGAAGATGGGGCGGTCACAGATACGCAGTATTTT.

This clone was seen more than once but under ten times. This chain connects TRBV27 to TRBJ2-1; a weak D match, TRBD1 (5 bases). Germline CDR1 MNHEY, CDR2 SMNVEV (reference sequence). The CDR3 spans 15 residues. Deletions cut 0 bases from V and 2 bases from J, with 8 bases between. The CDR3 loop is CASSLSSGTYNEQFF. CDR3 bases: TGTGCCAGCAGTTTATCGTCAGGGACCTACAATGAGCAGTTCTTC.

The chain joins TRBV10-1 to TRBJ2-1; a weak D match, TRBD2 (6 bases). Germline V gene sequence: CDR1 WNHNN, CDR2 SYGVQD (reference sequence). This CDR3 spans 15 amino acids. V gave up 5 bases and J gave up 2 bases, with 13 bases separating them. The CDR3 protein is CASSFKEGTYNEQFF. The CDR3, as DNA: TGCGCCAGCAGTTTTAAGGAGGGGACCTACAATGAGCAGTTCTTC.

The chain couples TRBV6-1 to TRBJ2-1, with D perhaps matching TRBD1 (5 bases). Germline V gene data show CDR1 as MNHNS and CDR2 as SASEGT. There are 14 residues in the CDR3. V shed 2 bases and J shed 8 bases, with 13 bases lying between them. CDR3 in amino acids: CASSEQGHPDEQFF. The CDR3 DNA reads TGTGCCAGCAGTGAACAGGGCCACCCGGATGAGCAGTTCTTC.

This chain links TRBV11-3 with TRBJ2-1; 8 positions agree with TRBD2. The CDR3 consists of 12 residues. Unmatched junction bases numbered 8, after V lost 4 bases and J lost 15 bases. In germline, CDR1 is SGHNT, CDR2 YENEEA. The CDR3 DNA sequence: TGTGCCAGCAGCTCTGGAGGGACTAGATTGTTCTTC. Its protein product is CASSSGGTRLFF.

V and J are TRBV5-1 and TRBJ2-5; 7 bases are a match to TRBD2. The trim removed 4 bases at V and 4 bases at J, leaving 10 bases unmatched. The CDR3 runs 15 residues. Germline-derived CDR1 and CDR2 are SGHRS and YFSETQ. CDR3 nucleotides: TGCGCCAGCAGCGCTGGGACTACCGTAAGAGAGACCCAGTACTTC. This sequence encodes CASSAGTTVRETQYF.

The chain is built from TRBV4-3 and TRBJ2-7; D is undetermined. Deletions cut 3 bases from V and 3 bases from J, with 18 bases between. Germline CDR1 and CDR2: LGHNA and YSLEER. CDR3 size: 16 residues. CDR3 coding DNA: TGCGCCAGCAGCCACTACTTAGAAAGCCCTATCTACGAGCAGTACTTC. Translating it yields CASSHYLESPIYEQYF.

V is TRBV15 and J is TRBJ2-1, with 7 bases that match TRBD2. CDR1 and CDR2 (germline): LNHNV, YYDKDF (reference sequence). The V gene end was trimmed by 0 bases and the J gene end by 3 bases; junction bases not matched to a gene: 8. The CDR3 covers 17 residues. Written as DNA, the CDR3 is TGTGCCACCAGCAGAGATCAAGCTAGCGGAGTCTACAATGAGCAGTTCTTC. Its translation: CATSRDQASGVYNEQFF.

CDR3 nucleotide sequence: TGTGCCAGCAGTTACCTGTCTGAGCAGTTCTTC. It encodes CASSYLSEQFF. V and J are TRBV27 and TRBJ2-1; D is unresolved. Germline CDR1 is MNHEY and CDR2 is SMNVEV (reference sequence). The CDR3 loop spans 11 amino acids. Trimming took off 4 bases at V and 9 bases at J, with 7 bases between the two ends.